This TCR beta chain was retrieved from a study of cytomegalovirus exposure and HLA in healthy donors. Study-wide points: There were some public TCRs occurring in many donors, but most TCR sequences were rare.

Regarding this clone: Its matching antigen is unknown.

Some clones are missing from TCRdb's copy, which holds only in-frame ones; the method was immunoSEQ multiplex PCR. The sample has 95,000 to 150,000 clones; about nine tenths are singletons. The sequence derives from a woman younger than 35 in good health and CMV-seronegative. Sequenced: PBMCs.

CDR3 sequence: CASGRGGDTEAFF. DNA of the CDR3: TGCGCCAGCGGGAGGGGGGGCGACACTGAAGCTTTCTTT. The chain uses TRBV4-1 and TRBJ1-1, with D maybe TRBD1 (6 bases). The germline V and J ends were trimmed by 8 bases and 3 bases, with 13 bases remaining between them. The CDR3 length is 13 residues. Germline lookup yields CDR1 MGHRA and CDR2 YSYEKL.